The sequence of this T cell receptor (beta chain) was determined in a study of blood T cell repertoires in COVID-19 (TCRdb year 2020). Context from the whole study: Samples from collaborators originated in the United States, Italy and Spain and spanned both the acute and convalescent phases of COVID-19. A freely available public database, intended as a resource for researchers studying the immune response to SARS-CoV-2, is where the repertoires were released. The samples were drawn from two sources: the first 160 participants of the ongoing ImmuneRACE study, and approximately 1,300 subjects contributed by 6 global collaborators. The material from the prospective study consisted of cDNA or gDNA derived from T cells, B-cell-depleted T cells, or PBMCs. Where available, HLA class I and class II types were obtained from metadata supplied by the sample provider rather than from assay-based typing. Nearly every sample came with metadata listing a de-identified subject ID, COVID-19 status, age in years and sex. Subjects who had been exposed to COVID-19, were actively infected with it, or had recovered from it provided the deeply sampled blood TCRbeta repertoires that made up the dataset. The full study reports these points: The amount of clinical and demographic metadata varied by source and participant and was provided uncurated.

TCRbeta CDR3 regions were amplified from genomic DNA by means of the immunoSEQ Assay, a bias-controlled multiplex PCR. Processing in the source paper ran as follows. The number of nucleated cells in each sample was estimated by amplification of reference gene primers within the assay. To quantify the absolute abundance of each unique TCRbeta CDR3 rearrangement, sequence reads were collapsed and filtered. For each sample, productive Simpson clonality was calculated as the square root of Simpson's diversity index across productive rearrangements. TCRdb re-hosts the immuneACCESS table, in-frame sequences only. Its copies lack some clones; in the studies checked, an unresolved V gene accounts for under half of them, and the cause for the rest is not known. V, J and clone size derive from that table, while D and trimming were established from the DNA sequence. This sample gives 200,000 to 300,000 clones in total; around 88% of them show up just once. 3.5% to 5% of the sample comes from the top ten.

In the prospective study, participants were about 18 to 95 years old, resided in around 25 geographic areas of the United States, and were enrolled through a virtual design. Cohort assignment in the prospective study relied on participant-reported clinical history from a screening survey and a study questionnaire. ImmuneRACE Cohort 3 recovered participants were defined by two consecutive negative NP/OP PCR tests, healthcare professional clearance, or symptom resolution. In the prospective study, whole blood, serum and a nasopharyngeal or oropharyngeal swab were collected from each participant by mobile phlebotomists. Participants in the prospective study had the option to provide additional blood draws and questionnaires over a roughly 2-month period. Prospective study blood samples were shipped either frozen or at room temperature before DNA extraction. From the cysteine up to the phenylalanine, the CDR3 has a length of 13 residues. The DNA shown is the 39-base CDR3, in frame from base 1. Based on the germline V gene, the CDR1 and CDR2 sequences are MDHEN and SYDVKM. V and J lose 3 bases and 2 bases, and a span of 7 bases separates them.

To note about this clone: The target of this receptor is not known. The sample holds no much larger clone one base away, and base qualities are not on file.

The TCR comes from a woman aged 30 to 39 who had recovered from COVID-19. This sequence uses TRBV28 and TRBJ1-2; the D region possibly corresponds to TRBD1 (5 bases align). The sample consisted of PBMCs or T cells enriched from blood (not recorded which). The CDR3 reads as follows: CASSFPGNYGYTF. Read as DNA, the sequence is TGTGCCAGCAGTTTCCCAGGGAACTATGGCTACACCTTC.